A selection of T cell receptor beta chains follows, all from one sample in a study of blood T cell repertoires in COVID-19. Repertoires were generated with immunoSEQ multiplex PCR, while TCRdb's copy carries only in-frame clones and drops some. The sample shows some 140,000 clones, roughly 82% of them seen only once. The sequenced material came from peripheral blood. The receptor source for this set is a man aged 80 or over with acute or convalescent COVID-19. Both conserved end residues are part of each CDR3. A D gene is named only where the DNA matches it firmly. Size tells how often a clone was seen (once, few, many) or the class of an expanded clone, and some rows leave it out.

j_call d_call clone_size v_call cdr3_aa cdr3_nt
TRBJ2-3 TRBD2 once TRBV18 CASSPGVSGGADTQYF TGTGCCAGCTCACCAGGGGTTAGCGGGGGTGCCGATACGCAGTATTTT
TRBJ1-2 TRBD1 . TRBV5-4 CASTRLTGQDGANYGYTF TGTGCCAGCACCAGATTAACGGGACAGGATGGTGCTAACTATGGCTACACCTTC
TRBJ2-2 . . TRBV27 CASSLSVWQGNTGELFF TGTGCCAGCAGTTTATCGGTATGGCAGGGGAACACCGGGGAGCTGTTTTTT
TRBJ2-1 . . TRBV28 CASRESGSSYNEQFF TGTGCCAGCAGGGAGTCGGGGAGCTCCTACAATGAGCAGTTCTTC
TRBJ2-1 TRBD1 . TRBV5-6 CASSFQGADEQFF TGTGCCAGCAGCTTTCAGGGGGCGGATGAGCAGTTCTTC
TRBJ2-5 . . TRBV18 CASSGRGPQETQYF TGTGCCAGCTCAGGGCGGGGGCCCCAAGAGACCCAGTACTTC
TRBJ1-1 . . TRBV18 CASSQNRPEMNTEAFF TGTGCCAGCTCCCAGAATCGTCCAGAAATGAACACTGAAGCTTTCTTT
TRBJ2-2 TRBD1 once TRBV4-1 CASSHGTETNTGELFF TGCGCCAGCAGCCATGGGACAGAAACGAACACCGGGGAGCTGTTTTTT
TRBJ2-5 . few TRBV18 CASSPPVRVQETQYF TGTGCCAGCTCACCACCGGTGAGGGTTCAAGAGACCCAGTACTTC
TRBJ1-2 . few TRBV7-2 CASTPVESWGYTF TGTGCCAGCACCCCTGTGGAGAGTTGGGGCTACACCTTC
TRBJ2-3 TRBD2 . TRBV5-4 CASSSGTSGGTDTQYF TGTGCCAGCAGCTCCGGGACTAGCGGGGGCACAGATACGCAGTATTTT
TRBJ2-3 . . TRBV7-2 CASSLTLADTQYF TGTGCCAGCAGCTTAACTCTCGCAGATACGCAGTATTTT
TRBJ2-1 TRBD2 . TRBV4-1 CASSHSGLAGETEQFF TGCGCCAGCAGCCACTCGGGACTAGCGGGGGAAACAGAGCAGTTCTTC
TRBJ1-5 TRBD1 . TRBV18 CASSPGQGPLLHF TGTGCCAGCTCGCCCGGACAGGGTCCGCTATTGCATTTT
TRBJ2-1 . . TRBV19 CATSASIGRNERGGPYEQFF TGTGCTACTTCAGCTAGTATAGGGAGGAACGAAAGAGGGGGCCCATATGAGCAGTTCTTC
TRBJ2-5 TRBD1 . TRBV6-1 CASSEDRGQTQYF TGTGCCAGCAGTGAAGACAGGGGGCAGACCCAGTACTTC
TRBJ1-3 . . TRBV19 CASTTVGGTIYF TGTGCCAGTACCACGGTGGGGGGCACCATATATTTT
TRBJ1-4 . . TRBV5-4 CASSEDTGNEKLFF TGTGCCAGCAGCGAGGATACAGGGAATGAAAAACTGTTTTTT
TRBJ2-7 TRBD1 . TRBV7-9 CASSSTVQGALYEQYF TGTGCCAGCAGCTCTACCGTCCAGGGGGCGTTGTACGAGCAGTACTTC
TRBJ1-3 TRBD1 few TRBV10-3 CATKGGALGNTIYF TGTGCCACGAAAGGGGGCGCGCTGGGAAACACCATATATTTT
TRBJ2-7 . . TRBV7-8 CASSIPGLSYEQYF TGTGCCAGCAGTATTCCGGGACTGTCTTACGAGCAGTACTTC
TRBJ2-1 TRBD2 . TRBV5-4 CASSSLAGSSNEQFF TGTGCCAGCAGCTCTTTAGCGGGGAGCAGCAATGAGCAGTTCTTC
TRBJ1-2 . . TRBV5-5 CASSLEQEYYGYTF TGTGCCAGCAGCTTGGAACAGGAGTACTATGGCTACACCTTC
TRBJ2-3 TRBD2 . TRBV12-3/TRBV12-4 CASRVGGGDTQYF TGTGCCAGCAGGGTCGGGGGGGGTGATACGCAGTATTTT
TRBJ1-2 . . TRBV5-6 CASSLGPKAGLGGYTF TGTGCCAGCAGCTTGGGGCCTAAGGCAGGGCTAGGTGGCTACACCTTC
TRBJ2-2 TRBD1 . TRBV28 CASRPSTDRVLTGELFF TGTGCCAGCAGACCCAGCACCGACAGGGTCCTCACCGGGGAGCTGTTTTTT
TRBJ2-3 TRBD2 . TRBV6-5 CASVPAGRTDTQYF TGTGCCAGCGTTCCGGCCGGGAGGACAGATACGCAGTATTTT
TRBJ1-1 . . TRBV11-3 CASSSRDRPTEAFF TGTGCCAGCAGTTCCAGGGATAGGCCCACTGAAGCTTTCTTT
TRBJ1-5 . . TRBV15 CATSTTGYYQPQHF TGTGCCACCAGCACTACAGGGTATTATCAGCCCCAGCATTTT
TRBJ2-2 . many TRBV7-6 CASSDQGSGTGELFF TGTGCCAGCAGCGATCAGGGGTCGGGCACCGGGGAGCTGTTTTTT
TRBJ1-6 . once TRBV7-2 CASSFSSAQRNSPLHF TGTGCCAGCAGCTTTAGTTCTGCACAGAGAAATTCACCCCTCCACTTT
TRBJ2-7 . once TRBV5-1 CASSLGAGGQNYEQYF TGCGCCAGCAGCTTGGGGGCCGGGGGACAGAACTACGAGCAGTACTTC
TRBJ1-6 TRBD1 once TRBV4-3 CASSRHTRGQGANRSYNSPLHF TGCGCCAGCAGCCGCCACACCAGGGGACAGGGGGCGAATCGGTCCTATAATTCACCCCTCCACTTT
TRBJ2-1 TRBD2 once TRBV28 CASSDGPLAGGQGWRFF TGTGCCAGCAGCGATGGGCCACTAGCGGGGGGGCAAGGATGGAGGTTCTTC
TRBJ2-3 . few TRBV10-3 CAISDQTRAQYF TGTGCCATCAGCGACCAGACCCGGGCGCAGTATTTT
TRBJ2-7 . . TRBV11-2 CASSPLVGYEQYF TGTGCCAGCAGCCCGCTGGTCGGCTACGAGCAGTACTTC
TRBJ1-5 . . TRBV28 CASSLGGSGQPQHF TGTGCCAGCAGTTTGGGAGGATCCGGGCAGCCCCAGCATTTT
TRBJ1-2 . once TRBV24-1 CATSTEYRDGYTF TGTGCCACCAGTACAGAATATAGAGATGGCTACACCTTC
TRBJ1-2 . . TRBV3-1/TRBV3-2 CASSQGGNYGYTF TGTGCCAGCAGCCAAGGCGGTAACTATGGCTACACCTTC
TRBJ2-7 . . TRBV7-2 CASSGGTRGYEQYF TGTGCCAGCAGCGGTGGGACGCGGGGCTACGAGCAGTACTTC
TRBJ2-7 TRBD1 . TRBV5-1 CASSLGQGLSEQYF TGCGCCAGCAGCTTGGGACAGGGATTGAGCGAGCAGTACTTC
TRBJ1-3 TRBD1 . TRBV11-2 CASSPGQSSGNTIYF TGTGCCAGCAGCCCGGGACAGTCGTCTGGAAACACCATATATTTT